The next 24 T cell receptor beta chains were all read from a single sample in a study of blood T cell repertoires in COVID-19. Sequenced by immunoSEQ multiplex PCR; TCRdb stores in-frame clones only, minus some. The sample shows about 180,000 clones, roughly nine tenths of them seen only once. Specimen: peripheral blood. The origin of the receptors is a man younger than 30 who had recovered from COVID-19.

The V and J genes are TRBV27 and TRBJ2-1; no firm D call. The CDR3 extends over 13 amino acids. V dropped 0 bases and J dropped 9 bases, with 9 bases sitting between them. The V gene's germline CDR1 is MNHEY and CDR2 SMNVEV (reference sequence). The CDR3 spells CASSLSPFVEQFF. The DNA for the CDR3 is TGTGCCAGCAGTTTATCCCCGTTCGTTGAGCAGTTCTTC.

The rearrangement joins TRBV7-2 to TRBJ2-7; the match to TRBD2 covers 9 bases. The CDR3 consists of 14 residues. The V gene end was trimmed by 6 bases and the J gene end by 3 bases; junction bases not matched to a gene: 6. CDR1 and CDR2 from the germline V gene are SGHTA and FQGNSA. CDR3 sequence (DNA): TGTGCCAGCAGGACTAGCGGAGCGAACTACGAGCAGTACTTC. Translation gives CASRTSGANYEQYF.

The chain employs TRBV5-1 and TRBJ2-3, with no clear D. Looked up from germline, CDR1 is SGHRS and CDR2 is YFSETQ. The CDR3 length is 12 residues. Trimming removed 3 bases at V and 6 bases at J, with 8 bases between. CDR3 residues: CASSYVGDTQYF. CDR3 DNA: TGCGCCAGCAGCTACGTCGGGGATACGCAGTATTTT.

The V gene is TRBV5-5, the J gene TRBJ2-2; 7 bases are a match to TRBD1. Germline lookup yields CDR1 SGHKS and CDR2 YYEKEE (reference sequence). The junction had 10 bases not matched to a gene; V was cut back by 0 bases and J by 8 bases. The CDR3 is 16 residues long. As DNA, the CDR3 is TGTGCCAGCAGCTTGGAAGTACAGGGGACATTGGGGGAGCTGTTTTTT. Translated: CASSLEVQGTLGELFF.

The chain carries TRBV5-4 and TRBJ1-5, with 7 bases fitting TRBD1. The CDR3 totals 14 residues. CDR1 is SGHNT, CDR2 YYREEE, per germline (reference sequence). J was trimmed by 3 bases and V by 2 bases; bases with no gene match: 2. The CDR3 loop is CASSLQGNNQPQHF. The CDR3 DNA reads as TGTGCCAGCAGCTTACAGGGGAACAATCAGCCCCAGCATTTT.

With regard to this clone: In the same sample, other DNA sequences code for this CDR3. V and J are TRBV19 and TRBJ2-1; 9 bases map to TRBD2. Looked up from germline, CDR1 is LNHDA and CDR2 is SQIVND (reference sequence). The CDR3 is 16 residues long. J was trimmed by 2 bases and V by 3 bases; bases with no gene match: 5. The CDR3 protein is CASSIGAGGPYNEQFF. CDR3 DNA sequence: TGTGCCAGTAGTATCGGAGCGGGAGGCCCCTACAATGAGCAGTTCTTC. Full variable domain (rest looked up from reference TRBV19 and TRBJ2-1): DGGITQSPKYLFRKEGQNVTLSCEQNLNHDAMYWYRQDPGQGLRLIYYSQIVNDFQKGDIAEGYSVSREKKESFPLTVTSAQKNPTAFYLCASSIGAGGPYNEQFFGPGTRLTVL.

The chain couples TRBV19 to TRBJ2-1; 9 bases align to TRBD2. Germline lookup yields CDR1 LNHDA and CDR2 SQIVND (reference sequence). The CDR3 has 15 amino acids. The V segment lost 6 bases and the J segment 4 bases; nucleotides outside the gene matches: 7. The CDR3 DNA follows: TGTGCCAGTAGAAGCCTAGCGGGAACGTACAATGAGCAGTTCTTC. This sequence encodes CASRSLAGTYNEQFF.

The chain carries TRBV3-1 (or the pseudogene TRBV3-2) and TRBJ2-7; no definite D call. CDR3 length equals 15 residues. The ends were cut back, 3 bases at V and 3 bases at J, with 15 bases in the middle. Looked up from germline, CDR1 is LGHDT and CDR2 is YNNKEL (reference sequence). In nucleotides, the CDR3 is TGTGCCAGCAGCCAGGCCAAACCGACTTACTACGAGCAGTACTTC. This encodes CASSQAKPTYYEQYF.

The chain has TRBV3-1 (or the pseudogene TRBV3-2) and TRBJ2-7; TRBD2 matches 13 bases. CDR1 LGHDT and CDR2 YNNKEL come from the germline V gene (reference sequence). This CDR3 is 16 amino acids long. The J segment lost 2 bases and the V segment lost 3 bases, leaving 4 bases of the junction unmatched. DNA of the CDR3: TGTGCCAGCAGCCAGGGACTAGCGGGATCCACCTACGAGCAGTACTTC. Encoded protein: CASSQGLAGSTYEQYF.

The J gene is TRBJ2-3, the V gene TRBV24-1; TRBD2 matches at 8 bases. In germline, CDR1 is KGHDR, CDR2 SFDVKD. The CDR3 loop spans 15 amino acids. V trimming: 7 bases; J trimming: 4 bases; junction bases outside the gene matches: 9. The CDR3 sequence is CATRKTSGGADTQYF. CDR3 in DNA: TGTGCCACCAGGAAAACTAGCGGAGGGGCAGATACGCAGTATTTT.

The chain carries TRBV2 and TRBJ2-2, with 8 bases identical to TRBD1. Trimming cost V 5 bases and J 5 bases; bases outside gene matches: 10. The CDR3 length is 16 residues. Germline V gene lookup returns CDR1 SNHLY and CDR2 FYNNEI. Here the CDR3 DNA reads TGTGCCAGCAGTACCGGACAGGGTGTTTGGACCGGGGAGCTGTTTTTT. Encoded protein: CASSTGQGVWTGELFF.

This clone showed up just once. The chain employs TRBV11-2 and TRBJ2-3; 8 positions agree with TRBD1. In germline, CDR1 is SGHAT, CDR2 FQNNGV. V shed 1 base and J 5 bases; nucleotides not matched to a gene: 5. This CDR3 has 15 amino acids. As DNA, the CDR3 is TGTGCCAGCAGCTTAGTTGGCAGGGGGCAAGATACGCAGTATTTT. Amino acids: CASSLVGRGQDTQYF. The full variable domain, completed using reference TRBV11-2 and TRBJ2-3, is EAGVAQSPRYKIIEKRQSVAFWCNPISGHATLYWYQQILGQGPKLLIQFQNNGVVDDSQLPKDRFSAERLKGVDSTLKIQPAKLEDSAVYLCASSLVGRGQDTQYFGPGTRLTVL.

The chain links TRBV5-4 to TRBJ2-7, with 12 nucleotides matching TRBD2. J gave up 6 bases and V 4 bases, and 14 bases lay outside the gene matches. The CDR3 covers 17 residues. In germline, CDR1 is SGHNT, CDR2 YYREEE (reference sequence). CDR3 sequence reads: CASSTRIRLAGGTEQYF. In nucleotides, the CDR3 is TGTGCCAGCAGCACGAGGATCCGCCTAGCGGGAGGGACCGAGCAGTACTTC.

This clone has only one observation. The chain couples TRBV7-2 to TRBJ1-4, with D maybe TRBD1 (6 bases). Between the trimmed V and J ends, which lost 5 bases and 5 bases, there was a span of 12 bases. The CDR3 is made up of 14 amino acids. Germline CDR1 is SGHTA and CDR2 is FQGNSA. The CDR3 loop is CASSETGSNEKLFF. The CDR3 region has the DNA TGTGCCAGCAGCGAGACAGGATCGAATGAAAAACTGTTTTTT. Full variable domain (rest looked up from reference TRBV7-2 and TRBJ1-4): GAGVSQSPSNKVTEKGKDVELRCDPISGHTALYWYRQSLGQGLEFLIYFQGNSAPDKSGLPSDRFSAERTGGSVSTLTIQRTQQEDSAVYLCASSETGSNEKLFFGSGTQLSVL.

The chain joins TRBV7-2 to TRBJ1-3, with 7 bases identical to TRBD1. Germline CDR1 is SGHTA and CDR2 is FQGNSA. After removal of 8 bases from V and 4 bases from J, the junction contained 11 bases not matched to a gene. The CDR3 extends over 15 amino acids. The CDR3 sequence is CASGNRGGQGNTIYF. The CDR3 nucleotides read TGTGCCAGCGGCAACCGGGGGGGACAGGGAAACACCATATATTTT.

The rearrangement joins TRBV19 to TRBJ2-7; tentative D call: TRBD1 (8 bases). The CDR3 extends over 14 amino acids. V dropped 6 bases and J dropped 2 bases, with 14 bases sitting between them. In germline, CDR1 is LNHDA, CDR2 SQIVND (reference sequence). In nucleotides, the CDR3 is TGTGCCAGTAGCCTCACAGGGGGGGCCTACGAGCAGTACTTC. This sequence encodes CASSLTGGAYEQYF.

This chain uses TRBV28 with TRBJ2-7, with TRBD1 identical over 7 bases. The CDR3 has 15 residues. Per germline, CDR1 MDHEN and CDR2 SYDVKM. V shed 6 bases and J 6 bases; nucleotides not matched to a gene: 14. CDR3 nucleotide sequence: TGTGCCAGCAGGGGGGACAGACCCTTGCGACCCGAGCAGTACTTC. Translating it yields CASRGDRPLRPEQYF.

The chain is built from TRBV7-9 and TRBJ2-3; D call uncertain. The CDR3 has 14 amino acids. Trimming shortened V by 6 bases and J by 4 bases, and 14 bases separated the two germline ends. From germline, CDR1 is SEHNR and CDR2 FQNEAQ (reference sequence). CDR3 in DNA: TGTGCCAGCAGGTTGCGAGAGTTTTCAGATACGCAGTATTTT. This gives the protein CASRLREFSDTQYF.

The chain has TRBV21-1 and TRBJ1-4; the table's D call of TRBD1 was not tested on the DNA. TRBV21-1 is a recognized pseudogene. The CDR3 consists of 14 residues. CDR3 in DNA: TGTGCCAGCAGCAAACAGGGAACTAATGAAAAACTGTTTTTT. It specifies CASSKQGTNEKLFF.

The rearrangement uses TRBV18 and TRBJ2-7; D is undetermined. CDR3 length: 15 amino acids. V was clipped by 3 bases and J by 1 base, with 13 bases between them. Per the germline V gene, CDR1 is KGHSH and CDR2 is LQKENI. As DNA, the CDR3 is TGTGCCAGCTCACCCCCCCGAGGCACATCCTACGAGCAGTACTTC. Amino acids: CASSPPRGTSYEQYF.

The V call is TRBV28, the J call TRBJ1-4, with a tentative D call TRBD1 (6 bases). V gave up 6 bases and J gave up 8 bases, with 16 bases separating them. Germline V gene data show CDR1 as MDHEN and CDR2 as SYDVKM. The CDR3 totals 14 residues. CDR3 coding DNA: TGTGCCAGCAGCTTCGGGGGGGCAGGGGAAAAACTGTTTTTT. This gives the protein CASSFGGAGEKLFF.

The rearrangement joins TRBV5-1 to TRBJ1-6; possibly TRBD1 for D (6 bases). The CDR3 spans 14 residues. CDR1 SGHRS and CDR2 YFSETQ come from the germline V gene. The germline V and J ends were trimmed by 4 bases and 5 bases, with 10 bases remaining between them. CDR3 sequence reads: CASSHGQNNSPLHF. For the CDR3, the DNA is TGCGCCAGCAGCCATGGACAGAATAATTCACCCCTCCACTTT.

This chain uses TRBV9 with TRBJ1-5, with 11 bases matching TRBD1. Germline CDR1 and CDR2: SGDLS and YYNGEE. The junction had 6 bases not matched to a gene; V was cut back by 4 bases and J by 3 bases. This CDR3 has 16 residues. The CDR3 sequence: CASSPGGQGVNQPQHF. The CDR3 DNA follows: TGTGCCAGCAGCCCGGGGGGACAGGGGGTCAATCAGCCCCAGCATTTT.

The sample holds one count of this clone. J is TRBJ2-3 and V is TRBV10-2, with 15 bases lining up with TRBD2. From germline, CDR1 is WSHSY and CDR2 SAAADI. After removal of 7 bases from V and 0 bases from J, the junction contained 8 bases not matched to a gene. The CDR3 length is 18 residues. The CDR3 DNA sequence: TGCGCCAGCACCATACTGGGACTAGCGGGAGGAAGCACAGATACGCAGTATTTT. It is translated as CASTILGLAGGSTDTQYF.